Below are 19 T cell receptor beta chains sequenced from a single sample in a study of T-cell reconstitution after alpha-beta-depleted transplantation in children. As it was prepared, the TCRbeta library received unique molecular identifiers. MiXCR, run by TCRdb on the PCR reads, gives a single entry per CDR3 protein. In the table there are 800,000 to 1,000,000 distinct CDR3 sequences, 25% to 35% of which are singletons. The material was PBMCs, mostly from graft donor cells, obtained 360 days after TCRalphabeta/CD19-depleted stem cell transplant. These receptors were collected from a boy under two years old who had a stem cell transplant for SCID, so the T cells may come from the graft donor.

This chain uses TRBV5-1 with TRBJ2-1, with D unclear. Germline V gives CDR1 SGHRS, CDR2 YFSETQ. The CDR3 is made up of 12 amino acids. Trimming stripped 0 bases from V and 16 bases from J, with 14 bases between. CDR3 sequence reads: CASSLGHTERFF. CDR3 DNA: TGCGCCAGCAGCTTGGGCCACACCGAGCGTTTCTTC.

The chain combines TRBV7-9 with TRBJ2-3; D is possibly TRBD1 or TRBD2 (6 bases each). Trimming cost V 3 bases and J 4 bases, with 20 bases left between them. Germline V gives CDR1 SEHNR, CDR2 FQNEAQ (reference sequence). There are 17 residues in the CDR3. The CDR3 sequence is CASSFSPVGGKSDTQYF. In DNA, the CDR3 is TGTGCCAGCAGCTTCTCCCCAGTGGGGGGCAAATCAGATACGCAGTATTTT.

This clonotype showed up just a few times. The chain recombines TRBV28 with TRBJ1-5, with a weak D call TRBD1 (5 bases). The germline gives CDR1 MDHEN, CDR2 SYDVKM. This CDR3 has 15 residues. Trimming left V 5 bases short and J 2 bases short, with 13 bases between. The CDR3 region is CASSPQGSGNQPQHF. The DNA for the CDR3 is TGTGCCAGCAGTCCGCAGGGTAGCGGCAATCAGCCCCAGCATTTT.

In DNA form, the CDR3 reads TGCGCCAGCAGCGTACAGGGGAAGGGGACTGAAGCTTTCTTT. The encoded protein is CASSVQGKGTEAFF. This chain uses TRBV5-1 with TRBJ1-1, with 7 bases identical to TRBD1. The length of the CDR3 is 14 residues. Per the germline V gene, CDR1 is SGHRS and CDR2 is YFSETQ. The V and J ends lost 4 bases and 5 bases, in that order; junction bases with no gene match: 8. Based on the CDR3 plus reference TRBV5-1 and TRBJ1-1, the full variable domain is KAGVTQTPRYLIKTRGQQVTLSCSPISGHRSVSWYQQTPGQGLQFLFEYFSETQRNKGNFPGRFSGRQFSNSRSEMNVSTLELGDSALYLCASSVQGKGTEAFFGQGTRLTVV.

V and J are TRBV5-1 and TRBJ2-1; a possible D gene is TRBD2 (5 bases). V gave up 0 bases and J gave up 6 bases, with 13 bases separating them. In germline, CDR1 is SGHRS, CDR2 YFSETQ. The CDR3 runs to 15 residues. The CDR3 sequence: CASSLGPTRGNEQFF. DNA for the CDR3: TGCGCCAGCAGCTTGGGACCCACCCGGGGCAATGAGCAGTTCTTC.

This clonotype was observed a handful of times. The chain has TRBV20-1 and TRBJ2-3; the match to TRBD2 covers 8 bases. V shed 5 bases and J 2 bases; nucleotides not matched to a gene: 9. Germline CDR1 is DFQATT and CDR2 is SNEGSKA (reference sequence). The CDR3 spans 15 residues. DNA of the CDR3: TGCAGTGCTCGGCTAACGGGGGGGCTCACAGATACGCAGTATTTT. As protein: CSARLTGGLTDTQYF.

The CDR3 bases are TGCGCCAGCAGTTACTACCAGCGGGGAGAGTACGAGCAGTACTTC. Translation gives CASSYYQRGEYEQYF. The V gene is TRBV10-2, the J gene TRBJ2-7, with 7 bases aligning to TRBD2. The CDR3 runs 15 residues. Germline-derived CDR1 and CDR2 are WSHSY and SAAADI. V was clipped by 5 bases and J by 4 bases; unmatched bases: 11.

The chain is built from TRBV5-6 and TRBJ2-7, with 9 nucleotides matching TRBD1. Per germline, CDR1 SGHDT and CDR2 YYEEEE. The CDR3 is 13 residues long. The V segment lost 3 bases and the J segment 5 bases; nucleotides outside the gene matches: 3. This CDR3 is CASSWTGVHEQYF. The CDR3, as DNA: TGTGCCAGCAGCTGGACAGGGGTCCACGAGCAGTACTTC.

The sample holds a few counts of this clonotype. The gene calls are TRBV5-1 and TRBJ2-7, with 9 bases that match TRBD1. Unmatched junction bases numbered 9, after V lost 0 bases and J lost 2 bases. Germline CDR1 reads SGHRS; CDR2 reads YFSETQ. This CDR3 comprises 17 residues. CDR3 region: CASSLARDREVTYEQYF. The DNA for the CDR3 is TGCGCCAGCAGCTTGGCCCGGGACAGGGAAGTCACCTACGAGCAGTACTTC.

The sample holds a few counts of this clonotype. The chain carries TRBV27 and TRBJ2-1, with D perhaps TRBD1 (5 bases). CDR1 and CDR2 (germline): MNHEY, SMNVEV (reference sequence). The V end was cut by 4 bases, the J end by 14 bases, with 15 bases between. The CDR3 is 12 amino acids. CDR3 in amino acids: CASSSGPLGEFF. CDR3 in DNA: TGTGCCAGCAGTTCCGGACCCCTAGGGGAGTTCTTC.

This chain connects TRBV28 to TRBJ1-4; tentatively, D is TRBD1 (6 bases). The CDR3 runs 18 residues. Germline V CDR1 and CDR2: MDHEN, SYDVKM. V lost 1 base, J lost 8 bases, and 23 bases lay in between. CDR3 protein: CASSLLGGTPTSWEKLFF. For the CDR3, the DNA is TGTGCCAGCAGTTTATTGGGGGGGACACCCACAAGTTGGGAAAAACTGTTTTTT.

This clonotype has only a few counts. A clone one base away is much larger, so this may be a read error. This chain joins TRBV20-1 and TRBJ1-5, with a possible D match to TRBD1 (6 bases). CDR1 is DFQATT and CDR2 is SNEGSKA in the germline V gene (reference sequence). Trimming took off 4 bases at V and 2 bases at J, with 6 bases between the two ends. The CDR3 covers 12 residues. CDR3 in DNA: TGCAGTGCTACAGGGGGCAATCAGCCCCAGCATTTT. Protein product: CSATGGNQPQHF.

This sequence joins TRBV5-1 and TRBJ2-5, with 14 bases identical to TRBD2. CDR1 is SGHRS, CDR2 YFSETQ, per germline. This CDR3 is 17 amino acids long. With 4 bases clipped from V and 1 base from J, the junction kept 6 bases outside the gene matches. The DNA for the CDR3 is TGCGCCAGCAGCCAGGGACTAGCGGGGGTCATCCAAGAGACCCAGTACTTC. Its translation: CASSQGLAGVIQETQYF.

The sample holds many counts of this clonotype. CDR3 protein: CASRPERGGHTDTQYF. The CDR3 region has the DNA TGTGCCAGCAGGCCCGAGCGGGGGGGCCACACAGATACGCAGTATTTT. The gene calls are TRBV28 and TRBJ2-3, with 10 positions matching TRBD2. The CDR3 runs to 16 residues. With 6 bases clipped from V and 2 bases from J, the junction kept 8 bases outside the gene matches. Germline assignment: CDR1 MDHEN and CDR2 SYDVKM.

Note on this clonotype: A read error may account for a junction end that differs from germline. V and J are TRBV7-3 and TRBJ2-5; 12 bases fit TRBD2. In germline, CDR1 is SGHTA, CDR2 FQGTGA. This CDR3 is built from 20 residues. CDR3 protein: CASSITGTSGSKGGMETQYF. The DNA for the CDR3 is TGTGCCAGCAGCATAACCGGGACTAGCGGGTCGAAGGGAGGTATGGAGACCCAGTACTTC.

This chain connects TRBV20-1 to TRBJ2-5; 12 bases are shared with TRBD2. From germline, CDR1 is DFQATT and CDR2 SNEGSKA (reference sequence). The CDR3 totals 18 residues. With 0 bases clipped from V and 0 bases from J, the junction kept 8 bases outside the gene matches. This CDR3 reads CSARDMPSGGEYQETQYF. The CDR3 nucleotides read TGCAGTGCTAGAGATATGCCTAGCGGGGGGGAGTACCAAGAGACCCAGTACTTC.

The genes are TRBV24-1 and TRBJ2-2, with TRBD1 identical over 9 bases. V shed 4 bases, J shed 4 bases, and the junction held 3 bases outside the gene matches. Germline V lookup: CDR1 KGHDR, CDR2 SFDVKD. The CDR3 consists of 15 residues. CDR3 nucleotide sequence: TGTGCCACCAGTGACCAGACAGGGGGCACCGGGGAGCTGTTTTTT. Its translation: CATSDQTGGTGELFF.

This clonotype was seen more than once but under ten times. The chain is built from TRBV20-1 and TRBJ2-2; TRBD2 aligns across 8 bases. CDR1 and CDR2 from the germline V gene are DFQATT and SNEGSKA (reference sequence). CDR3 size: 14 residues. Trimming removed 6 bases from V and 6 bases from J; junction bases left unmatched: 9. The CDR3 is CSATDQAGAGELFF. CDR3 in DNA: TGCAGTGCCACCGATCAAGCGGGGGCCGGGGAGCTGTTTTTT.

V and J are TRBV7-8 and TRBJ2-7; a possible D gene is TRBD2 (6 bases). The CDR3 is made up of 15 amino acids. Deletions cut 4 bases from V and 3 bases from J, with 16 bases between. Per germline, CDR1 SGHVS and CDR2 FQNEAQ. Here the CDR3 DNA reads TGTGCCAGCAGCTCCCCAAACGGGGGAGACTACGAGCAGTACTTC. Protein product: CASSSPNGGDYEQYF.